Shown below are 6 T cell receptor beta chains from a single sample sequenced in a study of tumor-infiltrating lymphocytes in primary liver carcinoma. The authors made TCR beta cDNA from 400 to 550 ng total RNA with a constant-region primer. Three nested multiplex PCR rounds, a slightly modified ARM-PCR, produced the libraries for TCR beta. A C-beta reverse primer and TRBV1-TRBV30 forward primers served in each of the first two PCR rounds, at approximately 10 cycles apiece. One entry per CDR3 protein results from TCRdb running MiXCR on the multiplex PCR reads. The sample includes about 41,000 distinct CDR3 sequences, about three quarters seen only once; the top ten take roughly 19%. Unsorted bulk tissue (roughly 19-31 mg) underwent RNA and DNA co-extraction. The sample comprised liver tumor tissue from sampling region 2. Subset in this sample: tumor region T2, inferior pole. These receptor sequences come from a man between 40 and 49 years old with primary liver carcinoma and hepatitis B virus infection.

This clonotype appeared once. Given the absence of the conserved phenylalanine or tryptophan at the CDR3 end, a read error is likely. The DNA is left out, because the CDR3 cannot be placed on it with certainty; the CDR3 is given as TCRdb lists it. The chain couples TRBV7-9 to TRBJ2-1. Per the germline V gene, CDR1 is SEHNR and CDR2 is FQNEAQ (reference sequence). The CDR3 is 12 residues long, counting both termini. This CDR3 is CASSSERGEQFL.

In regard to this clonotype: One junction end disagrees with the germline gene, perhaps due to a read error. The chain recombines TRBV30 with TRBJ1-2; possible D gene TRBD1, 5 bases. The CDR3 totals 15 residues. Germline values: CDR1 GTSNPN, CDR2 SVGIG (reference sequence). The chain's CDR3 is CAWNVQQGANYGYTF. The CDR3 DNA follows: TGTGCTTGGAATGTACAGCAGGGAGCTAACTATGGCTACACCTTC.

Concerning this clonotype: Compared with germline, one end of the junction differs, possibly owing to a read error. The chain combines TRBV5-1 with TRBJ2-3, with D perhaps TRBD2 (5 bases). The germline V gene encodes CDR1 SGHRS and CDR2 YFSETQ. The CDR3 totals 16 residues. CDR3 DNA sequence: TGTGCCAGCAGCTTGAAGGGCCGTGCTAGCACTGATACGCAGTATTTT. Encoded protein: CASSLKGRASTDTQYF.

V and J are TRBV6-2 or TRBV6-3 and TRBJ2-7; D ambiguous. Germline V gene data show CDR1 as MNHEY and CDR2 as SVGEGT. This CDR3 is built from 14 residues. Trimming took 5 bases from V and 2 from J, leaving 13 bases between them. This CDR3 is CASSRRTKPYEQYF. The CDR3 DNA reads as TGTGCCAGCAGTCGAAGGACGAAGCCCTACGAGCAGTACTTC.

Details on this clonotype: One junction end does not reproduce the germline sequence, and a read error may be involved. The chain carries TRBV11-1 and TRBJ1-6; a possible D gene is TRBD1 (5 bases). CDR1 and CDR2 (germline): SGHAT, FQDESV (reference sequence). The CDR3 is made up of 13 amino acids. Here the CDR3 reads CACSRTQASPLHF. The CDR3 bases are TGTGCCTGCAGCCGGACACAGGCTTCACCCCTCCACTTT. Full variable domain (missing parts from reference TRBV11-1 and TRBJ1-6): EAEVAQSPRYKITEKSQAVAFWCDPISGHATLYWYRQILGQGPELLVQFQDESVVDDSQLPKDRFSAERLKGVDSTLKIQPAELGDSAMYLCACSRTQASPLHFGNGTRLTVT.

In its sample, this clonotype was seen a few times. Sequence at one end of the junction differs from germline and may be a read error. This rearrangement joins TRBV29-1 to TRBJ2-5; 8 nucleotides align to TRBD1. In germline, CDR1 is SQVTM, CDR2 ANQGSEA. The CDR3 spans 14 residues. In DNA, the CDR3 is TGCAGCGTTGCTTCCGTGACAGGGGAAGAGATCCAGTACTTC. Its translation: CSVASVTGEEIQYF.